The 23 T cell receptor beta chains below were found in one sample sequenced in a study of blood T cell repertoires in COVID-19. Generated by immunoSEQ multiplex PCR, the TCRdb table keeps only in-frame clones and is missing some. Here the sample spans roughly 200,000 clones, around four fifths being singletons. Sequenced material: peripheral blood. All receptors come from a woman between 65 and 79 years old with active or convalescent COVID-19.

V usage is TRBV15 and J usage is TRBJ1-2, with D perhaps TRBD1 (5 bases). This CDR3 has 19 residues. The ends were cut back, 5 bases at V and 6 bases at J, with 31 bases in the middle. Germline CDR1 is LNHNV and CDR2 is YYDKDF (reference sequence). The CDR3: CATSPRGVGVREELDGYTF. The CDR3 DNA is TGTGCCACCAGCCCCCGAGGGGTTGGGGTCAGGGAGGAGTTGGATGGCTACACCTTC.

The rearrangement uses TRBV15 and TRBJ1-2; D not certain. The CDR3 totals 9 residues. Trimming stripped 8 bases from V and 6 bases from J, with 4 bases between. Germline assignment: CDR1 LNHNV and CDR2 YYDKDF (reference sequence). This CDR3 is CATPDGYTF. CDR3 nucleotides: TGTGCCACCCCAGATGGCTACACCTTC.

The chain uses TRBV24-1 and TRBJ2-1, with D perhaps matching TRBD1 (5 bases). The ends were cut back, 4 bases at V and 4 bases at J, with 19 bases in the middle. Germline values: CDR1 KGHDR, CDR2 SFDVKD. The CDR3 is 17 amino acids. This chain's CDR3 is CATSDLQQGAGYNEQFF. For the CDR3, the DNA is TGTGCCACCAGTGACTTGCAGCAGGGCGCCGGATACAATGAGCAGTTCTTC.

This clone was seen just once. CDR3 loop: CASSLGQGYNEQFF. CDR3 in DNA: TGTGCCAGCAGCCTGGGACAGGGCTACAATGAGCAGTTCTTC. The gene calls are TRBV3-1 (or the pseudogene TRBV3-2) and TRBJ2-1; 9 bases agree with TRBD1. CDR3 length: 14 residues. V shed 4 bases and J 3 bases; nucleotides not matched to a gene: 1. Germline V CDR1 and CDR2: LGHDT, YNNKEL (reference sequence).

J is TRBJ1-2 and V is TRBV6-5, with TRBD1 identical over 8 bases. Trimming took 5 bases from V and 5 from J; bases not matched to a gene: 7. Looked up from germline, CDR1 is MNHEY and CDR2 is SVGAGI. CDR3 length: 14 amino acids. CDR3 bases: TGTGCCAGCAGTCCGGGACAGGACCTTTATGGCTACACCTTC. It specifies CASSPGQDLYGYTF.

The rearrangement uses TRBV7-2 and TRBJ2-5; 8 positions agree with TRBD2. Per the germline V gene, CDR1 is SGHTA and CDR2 is FQGNSA. The trim removed 4 bases at V and 4 bases at J, leaving 2 bases unmatched. The CDR3 has 13 residues. CDR3 amino acids: CASSSSGPETQYF. Here the CDR3 DNA reads TGTGCCAGCAGCTCTAGCGGGCCAGAGACCCAGTACTTC.

A few counts support this clone. The gene calls are TRBV19 and TRBJ1-5; weak D call: TRBD1 (6 bases). Germline CDR1 reads LNHDA; CDR2 reads SQIVND (reference sequence). The ends were cut back, 6 bases at V and 2 bases at J, with 11 bases in the middle. The CDR3 consists of 14 residues. CDR3 sequence: CASRQGLGNQPQHF. The CDR3 DNA sequence: TGTGCCAGTAGACAGGGCCTTGGCAATCAGCCCCAGCATTTT.

CDR3 protein: CASSGDRGGPQHF. The CDR3 nucleotides read TGTGCCAGCAGCGGGGACAGGGGAGGGCCCCAGCATTTT. The V gene is TRBV6-4, the J gene TRBJ1-5, with 10 bases that match TRBD1. There are 13 residues in the CDR3. The germline gives CDR1 MRHNA, CDR2 SNTAGT. J lost 9 bases, V lost 6 bases, and 5 bases had no gene match.

This clone was recorded a few times. The chain joins TRBV5-4 to TRBJ1-6, with 7 positions matching TRBD1. Trimming took 4 bases from V and 5 from J; bases not matched to a gene: 6. The CDR3 extends over 15 amino acids. In germline, CDR1 is SGHNT, CDR2 YYREEE (reference sequence). CDR3 nucleotides: TGTGCCAGCAGCCTAGGGGGCTGGAATAATTCACCCCTCCACTTT. It specifies CASSLGGWNNSPLHF.

The chain joins TRBV3-1 (or the pseudogene TRBV3-2) to TRBJ2-5; 7 bases are a match to TRBD2. CDR1 and CDR2 (germline): LGHDT, YNNKEL (reference sequence). This CDR3 is built from 15 residues. Trimming at V came to 4 bases and at J to 5 bases, leaving 10 bases not matched to a gene. CDR3: CASSPLFQGGETQYF. CDR3 coding DNA: TGTGCCAGCAGCCCCCTTTTTCAGGGAGGGGAGACCCAGTACTTC.

As concerns this clone: Other DNA sequences in the sample encode the same CDR3. The V gene is TRBV27, the J gene TRBJ1-1; 8 bases fit TRBD1. The germline V gene encodes CDR1 MNHEY and CDR2 SMNVEV (reference sequence). This CDR3 region has 15 residues. V was pared by 3 bases and J by 4 bases, with 7 bases of the junction left unmatched. As DNA, the CDR3 is TGTGCCAGCAGTTTTAGGGCAGGGGGCTTCACTGAAGCTTTCTTT. Amino acids: CASSFRAGGFTEAFF.

This rearrangement joins TRBV5-4 to TRBJ1-1, with D perhaps matching TRBD1 (5 bases). Looked up from germline, CDR1 is SGHNT and CDR2 is YYREEE (reference sequence). V was trimmed by 0 bases and J by 5 bases, leaving 14 bases between them. The CDR3 extends over 15 amino acids. CDR3 loop: CASSLAGGLGTEAFF. In DNA, the CDR3 is TGTGCCAGCAGCTTGGCCGGGGGTCTAGGGACTGAAGCTTTCTTT.

The chain carries TRBV11-1 and TRBJ2-7; tentatively, D is TRBD1 (6 bases). The CDR3 is 15 residues long. Germline CDR1 and CDR2: SGHAT and FQDESV (reference sequence). V gave up 3 bases and J gave up 4 bases, with 16 bases separating them. Here the CDR3 DNA reads TGTGCCAGCAGCTTCGTATCAGACAGGAGTTACGAGCAGTACTTC. Translated, it gives CASSFVSDRSYEQYF.

The CDR3 here is CASSPPDEQYF. DNA of the CDR3: TGTGCCAGCAGTCCCCCGGACGAGCAGTACTTC. The rearrangement joins TRBV28 to TRBJ2-7; no definite D call. Germline loops: CDR1 MDHEN, CDR2 SYDVKM. Trimming removed 5 bases from V and 5 bases from J, with 7 bases in between. This CDR3 spans 11 amino acids.

The J gene is TRBJ2-1, the V gene TRBV19; 9 bases align to TRBD1. The CDR3 is made up of 13 amino acids. Germline CDR1 and CDR2: LNHDA and SQIVND (reference sequence). The V segment lost 6 bases and the J segment 8 bases; nucleotides outside the gene matches: 5. This CDR3 reads CASSGTGIHEQFF. The CDR3 nucleotides read TGTGCCAGTAGCGGGACAGGGATCCATGAGCAGTTCTTC.

The CDR3 DNA sequence: TGTGCCAGCAGGACTAGCGGGAGTGACAATGAGCAGTTCTTC. Its translation: CASRTSGSDNEQFF. The chain combines TRBV3-1 (or the pseudogene TRBV3-2) with TRBJ2-1; 12 bases fit TRBD2. Germline V CDR1 and CDR2: LGHDT, YNNKEL (reference sequence). J gave up 5 bases and V 6 bases, and 2 bases lay outside the gene matches. The CDR3 covers 14 residues.

The rearrangement links TRBV14 to TRBJ1-6; D remains ambiguous. The CDR3 sequence is 14 residues long. V lost 7 bases and J 4 bases, leaving 11 bases between the germline ends. CDR1 and CDR2 (germline): SGHDN, FVKESK. This chain's CDR3 is CASKGRVYNSPLHF. CDR3 sequence (DNA): TGTGCCAGCAAAGGGAGGGTTTATAATTCACCCCTCCACTTT.

The V call is TRBV18, the J call TRBJ2-2, with D unclear. The CDR3 totals 11 residues. Per germline, CDR1 KGHSH and CDR2 LQKENI. Trimming cost V 3 bases and J 8 bases, with 4 bases left between them. CDR3: CASSPGGELFF. In DNA form, the CDR3 reads TGTGCCAGCTCACCCGGGGGGGAGCTGTTTTTT. The whole variable domain, filled in from reference TRBV18 and TRBJ2-2, reads NAGVMQNPRHLVRRRGQEARLRCSPMKGHSHVYWYRQLPEEGLKFMVYLQKENIIDESGMPKERFSAEFPKEGPSILRIQQVVRGDSAAYFCASSPGGELFFGEGSRLTVL.

The chain employs TRBV4-1 and TRBJ2-1; D perhaps matches TRBD1 (7 bases). Germline V lookup: CDR1 MGHRA, CDR2 YSYEKL. The V end lost 3 bases, the J end lost 7 bases, and 19 bases lay between the germline ends. This CDR3 spans 16 amino acids. The CDR3 coding sequence is TGCGCCAGCAGCCATGTTAACGACAGGGCGGGGAATGAGCAGTTCTTC. Translating it yields CASSHVNDRAGNEQFF.

V gene TRBV27 combines with J gene TRBJ2-3, with D perhaps matching TRBD2 (5 bases). The CDR3 contains 15 residues. V gave up 3 bases and J gave up 0 bases, with 10 bases separating them. Germline lookup yields CDR1 MNHEY and CDR2 SMNVEV (reference sequence). In DNA form, the CDR3 reads TGTGCCAGCAGTTTTAGAGGGTCTAGCACAGATACGCAGTATTTT. This sequence encodes CASSFRGSSTDTQYF.

The DNA of the CDR3 is TGTGCCAGCAGATTTGCGGCCAGGGGAGCGAGGTCACCCCTCCACTTT. Translating gives CASRFAARGARSPLHF. The chain has TRBV27 and TRBJ1-6; TRBD1 is a possible D gene (6 bases). Germline V gene data show CDR1 as MNHEY and CDR2 as SMNVEV (reference sequence). V was pared by 6 bases and J by 10 bases, with 22 bases between. The CDR3 runs 16 residues.

V is TRBV7-3 and J is TRBJ2-2, with 11 bases identical to TRBD1. The V and J ends lost 5 bases and 7 bases, in that order; junction bases with no gene match: 6. Germline V CDR1 and CDR2: SGHTA, FQGTGA. The CDR3 loop spans 15 amino acids. DNA of the CDR3: TGTGCCAGCAGCCCTGGACAGGGGGCATTCGGGGAGCTGTTTTTT. It codes for CASSPGQGAFGELFF. Drawing the rest from reference TRBV7-3 and TRBJ2-2, the complete variable domain is GAGVSQTPSNKVTEKGKYVELRCDPISGHTALYWYRQSLGQGPEFLIYFQGTGAADDSGLPNDRFFAVRPEGSVSTLKIQRTERGDSAVYLCASSPGQGAFGELFFGEGSRLTVL.

The V gene is TRBV5-1, the J gene TRBJ2-6; TRBD1 is a possible D gene (5 bases). V was cut by 2 bases and J by 2 bases, with 8 bases left in between. Germline CDR1 and CDR2: SGHRS and YFSETQ. The CDR3 runs to 15 residues. CDR3 sequence: CASSLPRAGANVLTF. CDR3 in DNA: TGCGCCAGCAGCTTACCCAGGGCTGGGGCCAACGTCCTGACTTTC.